Sequencing of this T cell receptor beta chain was carried out in a study of metastatic and nonmetastatic thyroid tumors. Per the original methods: Clinicopathological groups differed in CDR3, with these differences serving to build a distant-metastasis classifier for papillary thyroid cancer. TCRdb called clones again from the PCR reads with MiXCR. The V and J calls here are based on TCRdb, not the publication. The table includes under 95,000 clones, 8% to 9.5% detected once. The CDR3 loop spans 15 amino acids. Germline CDR1 is MDHEN and CDR2 is SYDVKM. Trimming stripped 3 bases from V and 4 bases from J, with 15 bases between. No patient received treatment before thyroid surgery.

The rearrangement uses TRBV28 and TRBJ1-1; D is possibly TRBD1 (5 bases). This sequence originates from a female donor with papillary thyroid cancer or a benign thyroid nodule (not recorded which). Some clones in this sample may be carry-over from other donors' samples. Sequencing was done on a sample of blood. CDR3 amino acids: CASSFLSSRGTEAFF. CDR3 coding DNA: TGTGCCAGCAGTTTTCTTAGCAGTAGGGGCACTGAAGCTTTCTTT.